This is a list of T cell receptor beta chains from one sample in a study of T-cell reconstitution after alpha-beta-depleted transplantation in children. TCRdb reprocessed the PCR reads via MiXCR and lists one record per CDR3 protein. The repertoire consists of 700,000 to 950,000 distinct CDR3 sequences, with 16% occurring once and the leading ten covering roughly 5%. The sequences come from PBMCs, mostly from graft donor cells, collected 360 days after TCRalphabeta/CD19-depleted stem cell transplant. The origin of the receptors is a male patient between 5 and 17 years old who had a stem cell transplant for acute lymphoblastic leukemia, so the T cells may come from the graft donor. CDR3s include the opening cysteine and the closing phenylalanine or tryptophan. Fields, in order: V gene, clone size, J gene, D gene, CDR3 DNA, CDR3 protein. The D gene is left open where the match is weak. Where a row states a size, it is once, few, many or the class of an expanded clone; other rows omit it.

TRBV7-2	NA	TRBJ2-1	NA	TGTGCCAGCAGCTTATGGGTGGGGAATGAGCAGTTCTTC	CASSLWVGNEQFF
TRBV2	few	TRBJ1-5	NA	TGTGCCAGCAGTGAAGCGCTCTATTGGAACGATCAGCCCCAGCATTTT	CASSEALYWNDQPQHF
TRBV12-3/TRBV12-4	few	TRBJ1-1	NA	TGTGCCAGCAGTATTGGGACGGAGAACACTGAAGCTTTCTTT	CASSIGTENTEAFF
TRBV12-3/TRBV12-4	NA	TRBJ2-2	TRBD1	TGTGCCAGCAGTATACCGACAGGGCCCACCGGGGAGCTGTTTTTT	CASSIPTGPTGELFF
TRBV6-2/TRBV6-3	NA	TRBJ1-5	NA	TGTGCCAGCAGACCCGACAGTGGAAGCAATCAGCCCCAGCATTTT	CASRPDSGSNQPQHF
TRBV5-1	few	TRBJ2-7	NA	TGCGCCAGCAGCTTGGAAGGGAGGAACCACGAGCAGTACTTC	CASSLEGRNHEQYF
TRBV18	NA	TRBJ1-5	NA	TGTGCCAGCTCACCATTCGGGGATCTAAGCAATCAGCCCCAGCATTTT	CASSPFGDLSNQPQHF
TRBV7-7	few	TRBJ2-1	NA	TGTGCCAGCAGCCCAGCCGGGACCTCAGTATTAAATGAGCAGTTCTTC	CASSPAGTSVLNEQFF
TRBV5-6	few	TRBJ2-1	NA	TGTGCCAGCAGCTTGGCAGTTAGTGAGCAGTTCTTC	CASSLAVSEQFF
TRBV6-5	many	TRBJ1-1	TRBD1	TGTGCCAGCAGTTACTTGGGACAGGGGAAGGGGACCGCTGAAGCTTTCTTT	CASSYLGQGKGTAEAFF
TRBV19	NA	TRBJ2-1	TRBD2	TGTGCCAGTAGTACGGACTGGACTAGCGGGAAGTATAGCTCCTACAATGAGCAGTTCTTC	CASSTDWTSGKYSSYNEQFF
TRBV11-1	few	TRBJ2-5	TRBD1	TGTGCCAGCAGCCCGAGGGGGCCGAGGCAAGAGACCCAGTACTTC	CASSPRGPRQETQYF
TRBV6-5	few	TRBJ2-1	NA	TGTGCCAGCAGTCCAACTTTGGCGCGGGCCTTACACAATGAGCAGTTCTTC	CASSPTLARALHNEQFF
TRBV20-1	NA	TRBJ2-3	NA	TGCAGTGCTGGAGGTTGGGATACGCAGTATTTT	CSAGGWDTQYF
TRBV27	NA	TRBJ2-2	NA	TGTGCCAGCAGTTTCTTGGGGCGGGGCGGGGAGCTGTTTTTT	CASSFLGRGGELFF
TRBV5-1	NA	TRBJ2-7	TRBD2	TGCGCCAGCAGCTCCTACCCTAGCGGGACGGCATCCTACGAGCAGTACTTC	CASSSYPSGTASYEQYF
TRBV5-6	NA	TRBJ1-2	NA	TGTGCCAGCAGCTTTCAAGACAGGCCTAACTATGGCTACACCTTC	CASSFQDRPNYGYTF
TRBV5-1	NA	TRBJ2-5	NA	TGCGCCAGCAGCTATGGAGGACTCGGAGAGACCCAGTACTTC	CASSYGGLGETQYF
TRBV7-9	few	TRBJ2-7	NA	TGTGCCAGCAGCTTGAGTCCGGGAGAAGGCTCCTACGAGCAGTACTTC	CASSLSPGEGSYEQYF
TRBV4-2	NA	TRBJ2-1	NA	TGTGCCAGCAGCCAACTAGCGCGAGGGCTGGGAAATGAGCAGTTCTTC	CASSQLARGLGNEQFF
TRBV29-1	NA	TRBJ1-4	TRBD1	TGCAGCGGTGGGACAGGGTACCACGAAAAACTGTTTTTT	CSGGTGYHEKLFF
TRBV6-2/TRBV6-3	few	TRBJ2-1	TRBD2	TGTGCCAGCGGCGACCTAGGGGCTAGCGGTGATAATGAGCAGTTCTTC	CASGDLGASGDNEQFF
TRBV6-1	NA	TRBJ1-1	NA	TGTGCCAGCAGCCACGGGGGGTACACTGAAGCTTTCTTT	CASSHGGYTEAFF
TRBV7-9	few	TRBJ2-3	NA	TGTGCCAGCAGCTTAGAACCAGGGACCCGCACAGATACGCAGTATTTT	CASSLEPGTRTDTQYF
TRBV12-3/TRBV12-4	NA	TRBJ2-7	TRBD2	TGTGCCAGCAGTTCCCGGACTAGCGGTACGGGGGAGCAGTACTTC	CASSSRTSGTGEQYF
TRBV2	few	TRBJ2-3	NA	TGTGCCAGCAGGGAACAGGGTTCCCTCGTCACAGATACGCAGTATTTT	CASREQGSLVTDTQYF
TRBV7-2	NA	TRBJ1-5	TRBD1	TGTGCCAGCAGCTTAGTGGGACAGGGGGTACAGCCCCAGCATTTT	CASSLVGQGVQPQHF
TRBV7-9	many	TRBJ2-1	NA	TGTGCCAGCAGCTCATTTCGGTTCGATGAGCAGTTCTTC	CASSSFRFDEQFF
TRBV5-1	NA	TRBJ2-7	TRBD1	TGCGCCAGCAGTTCAAGCACCGGGACAGGGGACTACGAGCAGTACTTC	CASSSSTGTGDYEQYF
TRBV5-1	NA	TRBJ2-7	NA	TGCGCCAGCAGCATGTCATATGACACTATCACCTACGAGCAGTACTTC	CASSMSYDTITYEQYF
TRBV6-1	NA	TRBJ2-3	NA	TGTGCCAGCAACCCAGGGTGGAGGGCCATAGATACGCAGTATTTT	CASNPGWRAIDTQYF
TRBV18	few	TRBJ1-2	TRBD1	TGTGCCAGCTCACCACCGGGACAGGGCAATGGCTACACCTTC	CASSPPGQGNGYTF
TRBV9	few	TRBJ2-7	NA	TGTGCCAGCAGCGTAGGTTCCGGGACAATTCCCTACGAGCAGTACTTC	CASSVGSGTIPYEQYF
TRBV5-1	once	TRBJ1-1	NA	TGCGCCAGCAGCTTTGTCCCCAAACTTCTTCGACAGTTTGAAGCTTTCTTT	CASSFVPKLLRQFEAFF
TRBV29-1	many	TRBJ2-7	TRBD1	TGCAGCGCCCGGGACAGGATATCCTACGAGCAGTACTTC	CSARDRISYEQYF
TRBV5-5	few	TRBJ2-3	TRBD2	TGTGCCAGCAGCTTGGTCCGGGAGGGCCCGGTAGATACGCAGTATTTT	CASSLVREGPVDTQYF
TRBV5-1	NA	TRBJ2-5	TRBD2	TGCGCCAGCAGCTCGTTCGGACTAGCGGGACCAGAGACCCAGTACTTC	CASSSFGLAGPETQYF
TRBV7-3	NA	TRBJ2-7	NA	TGTGCCAGCAGCTTAGAACCAAACTCCTACGAGCAGTACTTC	CASSLEPNSYEQYF
TRBV20-1	NA	TRBJ1-5	NA	TGCAGTGCTAGAGATATTAGTGCCCAGCATTTT	CSARDISAQHF